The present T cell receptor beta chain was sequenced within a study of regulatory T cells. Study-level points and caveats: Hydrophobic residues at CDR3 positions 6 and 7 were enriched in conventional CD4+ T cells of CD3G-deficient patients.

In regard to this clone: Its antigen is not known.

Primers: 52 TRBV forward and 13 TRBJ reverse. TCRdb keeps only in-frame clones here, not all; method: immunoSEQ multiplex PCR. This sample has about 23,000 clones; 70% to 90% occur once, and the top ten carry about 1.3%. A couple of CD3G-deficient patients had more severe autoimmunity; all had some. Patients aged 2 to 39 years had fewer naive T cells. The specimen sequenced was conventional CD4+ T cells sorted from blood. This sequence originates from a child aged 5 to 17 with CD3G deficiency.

This CDR3 reads CASSKGDGSYEQYF. CDR3 sequence (DNA): TGCGCCAGCAGCAAAGGGGACGGTTCCTACGAGCAGTACTTC. V and J are TRBV5-1 and TRBJ2-7; D possibly uses TRBD1 or TRBD2 (5 bases each). This CDR3 is 14 amino acids long. V lost 4 bases, J lost 1 base, and 12 bases lay in between. Germline CDR1 reads SGHRS; CDR2 reads YFSETQ. The whole variable domain, filled in from reference TRBV5-1 and TRBJ2-7, reads KAGVTQTPRYLIKTRGQQVTLSCSPISGHRSVSWYQQTPGQGLQFLFEYFSETQRNKGNFPGRFSGRQFSNSRSEMNVSTLELGDSALYLCASSKGDGSYEQYFGPGTRLTVT.